These 18 T cell receptor beta chains came from one sample sequenced in a study of cytomegalovirus exposure and HLA in healthy donors. The PCR employed 60 Vbeta primers together with 13 Jbeta primers. Here immunoSEQ multiplex PCR was the method, and the copy in TCRdb shows in-frame clones only, minus some. The sample includes over 75,000 clones, 78% of them seen just once. Material: PBMCs. These receptors all come from a woman aged 55-69 years in good health and CMV-seronegative.

This clone was detected a few times. V usage is TRBV6-1 and J usage is TRBJ1-1; D unresolved. The CDR3 contains 15 residues. The germline gives CDR1 MNHNS, CDR2 SASEGT. V gave up 1 base and J gave up 5 bases, with 14 bases separating them. CDR3 nucleotides: TGTGCCAGCAGTGAAGTAGGATCCGGGTTAACTGAAGCTTTCTTT. Amino acids: CASSEVGSGLTEAFF.

The CDR3 here is CASSESGTVNTEAFF. The CDR3 region has the DNA TGTGCCAGCAGTGAGTCCGGGACAGTGAACACTGAAGCTTTCTTT. This chain connects TRBV25-1 to TRBJ1-1; 7 bases align to TRBD1. From germline, CDR1 is MGHDK and CDR2 SYGVNS. The CDR3 covers 15 residues. V lost 3 bases and J lost 0; bases outside the gene matches: 4.

Written as DNA, the CDR3 is TGTGCCAGCAGCCCTGGACAGGGTTTCGACGAGCAGTACTTC. It encodes CASSPGQGFDEQYF. The chain joins TRBV7-2 to TRBJ2-7; 8 bases match TRBD1. CDR1 SGHTA and CDR2 FQGNSA come from the germline V gene. V lost 5 bases, J lost 5 bases, and 8 bases stayed unmatched. This CDR3 comprises 14 residues.

Only a few counts were recorded for this clone. The rearrangement links TRBV6-5 to TRBJ2-2, with 8 positions matching TRBD1. The CDR3 is 16 amino acids. The germline gives CDR1 MNHEY, CDR2 SVGAGI. The V gene end was trimmed by 0 bases and the J gene end by 2 bases; junction bases not matched to a gene: 2. CDR3 sequence (DNA): TGTGCCAGCAGTTACTCGCAGGGGGCAAACACCGGGGAGCTGTTTTTT. This encodes CASSYSQGANTGELFF.

The rearrangement links TRBV6-5 to TRBJ2-1, with 9 bases lining up with TRBD2. The ends lost 0 bases at V and 4 bases at J; junction bases unmatched: 4. This CDR3 has 16 amino acids. Germline lookup yields CDR1 MNHEY and CDR2 SVGAGI. CDR3 DNA sequence: TGTGCCAGCAGTTACTCCGTAGCGGGAGCTTACAATGAGCAGTTCTTC. As protein: CASSYSVAGAYNEQFF.

V usage is TRBV11-3 and J usage is TRBJ1-1; D call uncertain. Trimming shortened V by 1 base and J by 5 bases, and 8 bases separated the two germline ends. CDR1 is SGHNT, CDR2 YENEEA, per germline. CDR3 size: 13 residues. CDR3 protein: CASSLAGETEAFF. Here the CDR3 DNA reads TGTGCCAGCAGCTTAGCGGGTGAAACTGAAGCTTTCTTT.

The chain combines TRBV5-1 with TRBJ1-2; 10 positions agree with TRBD1. Germline CDR1 is SGHRS and CDR2 is YFSETQ. V lost 4 bases, J lost 8 bases, and 5 bases stayed unmatched. The CDR3 is 13 amino acids. In DNA, the CDR3 is TGCGCCAGCAGCGGAGACAGGGGGCAAGGCTACACCTTC. It encodes CASSGDRGQGYTF.

The CDR3 is CASSLRQDQPQHF. CDR3 sequence (DNA): TGTGCCAGCAGTTTAAGACAGGACCAGCCCCAGCATTTT. The rearrangement uses TRBV7-2 and TRBJ1-5; perhaps TRBD1 as D (6 bases). The CDR3 runs 13 residues. Germline V gene lookup returns CDR1 SGHTA and CDR2 FQGNSA. The V gene lost 6 bases and the J gene lost 7 bases, with 13 bases spanning the gap.

The chain uses TRBV7-8 and TRBJ1-2; no clear D. This CDR3 comprises 13 residues. Deletions cut 7 bases from V and 5 bases from J, with 14 bases between. Germline CDR1 SGHVS, CDR2 FQNEAQ. The CDR3 sequence: CASTRNGLYGYTF. CDR3 in DNA: TGTGCCAGCACCCGGAACGGACTATATGGCTACACCTTC.

The rearrangement uses TRBV27 and TRBJ1-4; TRBD1 matches 7 bases. Germline CDR1 MNHEY, CDR2 SMNVEV (reference sequence). The CDR3 is 14 amino acids. The J segment lost 0 bases and the V segment lost 7 bases, leaving 2 bases of the junction unmatched. The CDR3 DNA is TGTGCCAGCAAGGGGACAGCAACTAATGAAAAACTGTTTTTT. Its translation is CASKGTATNEKLFF.

This chain connects TRBV4-3 to TRBJ2-5; 9 positions match TRBD2. J gave up 4 bases and V 2 bases, and 8 bases lay outside the gene matches. Germline loops: CDR1 LGHNA, CDR2 YSLEER. The CDR3 contains 16 residues. In nucleotides, the CDR3 is TGCGCCAGCAGCCAACATAGCGGGGGCGAGGGAGAGACCCAGTACTTC. Amino acids: CASSQHSGGEGETQYF.

This rearrangement joins TRBV11-3 to TRBJ1-1; the D gene is possibly TRBD1 (6 bases). The germline gives CDR1 SGHNT, CDR2 YENEEA. Trimming left V 1 base short and J 2 bases short, with 20 bases between. The length of the CDR3 is 18 residues. The CDR3 DNA reads as TGTGCCAGCAGCTTAGTAGGGGCGGACAGTCCTCTAAACACTGAAGCTTTCTTT. Residues: CASSLVGADSPLNTEAFF.

The chain has TRBV9 and TRBJ2-5; 9 bases align to TRBD1. The trim removed 4 bases at V and 3 bases at J, leaving 10 bases unmatched. The germline CDR1 and CDR2 sequences are SGDLS and YYNGEE. This CDR3 spans 16 amino acids. The CDR3 protein is CASSPRPGTGKETQYF. The CDR3 nucleotides are TGTGCCAGCAGCCCTCGTCCCGGGACAGGGAAAGAGACCCAGTACTTC.

The rearrangement joins TRBV6-5 to TRBJ2-3; 9 nucleotides agree with TRBD2. The V segment lost 5 bases and the J segment 4 bases; nucleotides outside the gene matches: 7. The CDR3 totals 15 residues. Germline loops: CDR1 MNHEY, CDR2 SVGAGI. This chain's CDR3 is CASSLSGRWADTQYF. The DNA of the CDR3 is TGTGCCAGCAGTCTTAGCGGGAGATGGGCAGATACGCAGTATTTT.

The sample holds a few counts of this clone. V gene TRBV19 combines with J gene TRBJ1-6; D may be TRBD1 (6 bases). This CDR3 is built from 16 residues. From germline, CDR1 is LNHDA and CDR2 SQIVND (reference sequence). V was shortened by 8 bases and J by 6 bases, with 20 bases between the two germline ends. CDR3 DNA: TGTGCCAGTCCTTCAATCCGGGGCAGGGGTAATTCACCCCTCCACTTT. Its protein product is CASPSIRGRGNSPLHF. The whole variable domain, filled in from reference TRBV19 and TRBJ1-6, reads DGGITQSPKYLFRKEGQNVTLSCEQNLNHDAMYWYRQDPGQGLRLIYYSQIVNDFQKGDIAEGYSVSREKKESFPLTVTSAQKNPTAFYLCASPSIRGRGNSPLHFGNGTRLTVT.

In this sample, this clone turned up a few times. Other DNA variants within this sample encode the same CDR3. V gene TRBV7-9 combines with J gene TRBJ2-5; D is ambiguous. Trimming took 4 bases from V and 5 from J, leaving 5 bases between them. In germline, CDR1 is SEHNR, CDR2 FQNEAQ (reference sequence). This CDR3 has 11 amino acids. In nucleotides, the CDR3 is TGTGCCAGCAGCTCCGGGGAGACCCAGTACTTC. Residues: CASSSGETQYF.

The CDR3 nucleotides read TGTGCCTGGAGTGAATCGTGGAACACCGGGGAGCTGTTTTTT. It specifies CAWSESWNTGELFF. This chain joins TRBV30 and TRBJ2-2; D not resolved. V was pared by 1 base and J by 1 base, with 7 bases between. Germline CDR1 and CDR2: GTSNPN and SVGIG (reference sequence). The CDR3 totals 14 residues.

This chain links TRBV19 with TRBJ2-1; 10 bases are shared with TRBD2. Germline loops: CDR1 LNHDA, CDR2 SQIVND (reference sequence). Germline trimming cut 6 bases from V and 0 bases from J; bases unmatched to any gene: 11. The CDR3 has 18 residues. The CDR3 nucleotides read TGTGCCAGTAGAACCGGGACTAGCGAACTACGCTCCTACAATGAGCAGTTCTTC. Amino acid sequence: CASRTGTSELRSYNEQFF.